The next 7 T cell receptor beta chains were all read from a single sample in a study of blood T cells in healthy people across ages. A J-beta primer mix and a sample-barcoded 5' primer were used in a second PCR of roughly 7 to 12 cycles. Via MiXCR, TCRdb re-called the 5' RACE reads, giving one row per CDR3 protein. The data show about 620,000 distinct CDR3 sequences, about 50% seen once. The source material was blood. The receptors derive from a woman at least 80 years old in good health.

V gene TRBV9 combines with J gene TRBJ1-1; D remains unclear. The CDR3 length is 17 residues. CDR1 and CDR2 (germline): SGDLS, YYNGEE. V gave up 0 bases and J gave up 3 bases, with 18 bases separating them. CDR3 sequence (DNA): TGTGCCAGCAGCGTAGCGGCAGGCGAGGGAGTCGACACTGAAGCTTTCTTT. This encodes CASSVAAGEGVDTEAFF.

The CDR3 spells CATSSDTSGNYEQYF. The CDR3 region has the DNA TGTGCCACCAGCAGCGATACGAGCGGGAACTACGAGCAGTACTTC. The J gene is TRBJ2-7, the V gene TRBV15, with TRBD2 identical over 7 bases. With V trimmed by 3 bases and J by 3 bases, 8 bases remained unmatched. The CDR3 extends over 15 amino acids. Germline values: CDR1 LNHNV, CDR2 YYDKDF (reference sequence).

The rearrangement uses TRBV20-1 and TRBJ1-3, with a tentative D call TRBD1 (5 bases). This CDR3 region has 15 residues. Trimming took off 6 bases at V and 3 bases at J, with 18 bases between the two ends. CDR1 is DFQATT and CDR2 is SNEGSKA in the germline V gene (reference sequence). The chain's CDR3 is CSATPGTGRGNTIYF. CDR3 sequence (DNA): TGCAGTGCGACCCCCGGGACGGGTCGTGGAAACACCATATATTTT.

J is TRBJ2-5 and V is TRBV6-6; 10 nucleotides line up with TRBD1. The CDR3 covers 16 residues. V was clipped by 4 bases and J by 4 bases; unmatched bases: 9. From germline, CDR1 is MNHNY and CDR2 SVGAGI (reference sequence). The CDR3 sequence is CASSSHAGQGRETQYF. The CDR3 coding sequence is TGTGCCAGCAGTTCCCACGCGGGACAGGGGCGAGAGACCCAGTACTTC.

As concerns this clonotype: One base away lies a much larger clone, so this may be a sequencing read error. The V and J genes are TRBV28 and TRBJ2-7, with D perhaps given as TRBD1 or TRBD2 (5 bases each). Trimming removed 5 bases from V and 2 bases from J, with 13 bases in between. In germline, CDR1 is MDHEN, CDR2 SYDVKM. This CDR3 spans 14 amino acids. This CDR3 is CASSVYLGAYEQYF. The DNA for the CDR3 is TGTGCCAGCAGTGTATATCTGGGGGCCTACGAGCAGTACTTC.

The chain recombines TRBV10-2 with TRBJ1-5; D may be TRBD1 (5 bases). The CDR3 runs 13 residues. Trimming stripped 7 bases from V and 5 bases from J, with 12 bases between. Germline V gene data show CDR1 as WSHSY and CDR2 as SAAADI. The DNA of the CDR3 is TGCGCCAGCAAATCAGGGAAGGATCAGCCCCAGCATTTT. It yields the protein CASKSGKDQPQHF.

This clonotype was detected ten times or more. The CDR3 sequence is CASSQVRTSGRFPGDNEQFF. The CDR3 DNA follows: TGTGCCAGCAGCCAAGTTCGAACTAGCGGGAGATTCCCCGGCGACAATGAGCAGTTCTTC. V is TRBV3-1 and J is TRBJ2-1, with 11 bases aligning to TRBD2. Germline-derived CDR1 and CDR2 are LGHDT and YNNKEL (reference sequence). The CDR3 spans 20 residues. V shed 1 base, J shed 5 bases, and the junction held 16 bases outside the gene matches.